This T cell receptor beta chain was observed in a study of T cell responses to AZD1222 COVID-19 vaccine. Whole-study results and caveats: Most donors were white British, females outnumbered males, and clonal diversity was possibly underestimated.

CDR1 is GTSNPN and CDR2 is SVGIG in the germline V gene (reference sequence). The V end lost 2 bases, the J end lost 1 base, and 17 bases lay between the germline ends. The CDR3 runs to 16 residues. As to this clone: What it binds is unknown.

Sequencing used immunoSEQ multiplex PCR; TCRdb keeps in-frame clones, though not all of them. The table has around 140,000 clones, more than 85% seen once. The genes are TRBV30 and TRBJ1-1, with D possibly matching TRBD1 (6 bases). This specimen was peripheral blood, taken 28 days after the second AZD1222 dose. The clonotype was recovered from an adult who received the AZD1222 COVID-19 vaccine. The CDR3 DNA reads as TGTGCCTGGAGTAGGTACAGGTCGGGGGCGAACACTGAAGCTTTCTTT. Protein product: CAWSRYRSGANTEAFF. Looking up the rest from reference TRBV30 and TRBJ1-1 gives the full variable domain: SQTIHQWPATLVQPVGSPLSLECTVEGTSNPNLYWYRQAAGRGLQLLFYSVGIGQISSEVPQNLSASRPQDRQFILSSKKLLLSDSGFYLCAWSRYRSGANTEAFFGQGTRLTVV.